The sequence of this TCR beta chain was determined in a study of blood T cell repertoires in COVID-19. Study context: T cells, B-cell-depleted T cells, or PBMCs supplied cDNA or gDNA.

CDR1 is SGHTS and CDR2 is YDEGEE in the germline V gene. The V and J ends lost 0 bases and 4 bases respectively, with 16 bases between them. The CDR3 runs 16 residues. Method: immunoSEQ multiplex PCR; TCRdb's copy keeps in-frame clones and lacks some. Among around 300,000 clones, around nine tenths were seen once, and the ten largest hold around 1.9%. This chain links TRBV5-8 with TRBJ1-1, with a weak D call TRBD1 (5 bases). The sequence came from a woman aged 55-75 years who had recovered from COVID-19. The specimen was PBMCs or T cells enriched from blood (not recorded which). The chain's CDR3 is CASSLGGSAWGTEAFF. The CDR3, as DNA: TGTGCCAGCAGCTTGGGGGGCTCAGCATGGGGCACTGAAGCTTTCTTT.